This T cell receptor (beta chain) originates from a study of blood T cell repertoires in COVID-19. V shed 8 bases and J shed 4 bases, with 15 bases lying between them. The CDR3 contains 13 residues. TCRdb's table, derived via immunoSEQ multiplex PCR, lists solely in-frame clones and lacks some. The sample includes fewer than 250,000 clones, just over 85% of them seen just once. Which cohort a participant joined came from the clinical history participants gave. The chain uses TRBV12-3 or TRBV12-4 and TRBJ2-7; D unresolved. The sample consisted of PBMCs or T cells enriched from blood (not recorded which). The sequence derives from a woman aged 40 to 55 with acute COVID-19. CDR3 DNA: TGTGCCAGCTCCCGACTCGCTCTTTACGAGCAGTACTTC. Its protein product is CASSRLALYEQYF.